What follows describes a single T cell receptor beta chain. Its target is not known. This record belongs to a study of shared clonotypes between healthy human individuals. The study, taken as a whole, reports: Apart from blood, nothing was sampled; tissue repertoires likely differ.

Investigators spread the genomic DNA of each subset evenly over several immunoSEQ plates. Some clones are missing from TCRdb's copy, which holds only in-frame ones; the method was immunoSEQ multiplex PCR. Altogether about 2 million clones are present, 85% to 95% being singletons, with the ten largest covering around 0.13%. Germline CDR1 reads KGHSH; CDR2 reads LQKENI. The CDR3 spans 14 residues. Trimming cost V 3 bases and J 8 bases; bases outside gene matches: 9. The donor cohort consisted entirely of Caucasian adults residing in Nashville, Tennessee. The chain is built from TRBV18 and TRBJ1-2; 7 bases are a match to TRBD1. This receptor was identified in a man younger than 35 in good health. The sample taken for sequencing was naive CD4+ T cells sorted from blood. The subset is: CD45RA+ positively selected. CDR3 sequence: CASSPGGDRGGYTF. In nucleotides, the CDR3 is TGTGCCAGCTCACCTGGTGGGGACAGAGGAGGCTACACCTTC.